Sequencing of this T cell receptor (beta chain) was carried out in a study of blood T cell repertoires in COVID-19. Clones were read by immunoSEQ multiplex PCR, and TCRdb kept only the in-frame ones, dropping some. The sample shows more than 350,000 clones, roughly 89% of them seen only once. Participants' reported clinical history set cohort assignment. This clone showed up just once. The CDR3 has 15 residues. Germline lookup yields CDR1 LGHNA and CDR2 YNFKEQ. V was pared by 4 bases and J by 0 bases, with 10 bases between. The TCR comes from a woman aged 50 to 65 who had recovered from COVID-19. The specimen sequenced was PBMCs or T cells enriched from blood (not recorded which). The rearrangement uses TRBV4-2 and TRBJ2-1; the D is unclear. The CDR3, as DNA: TGTGCCAGCAGCCCGAAGCACGACTCCTACAATGAGCAGTTCTTC. It yields the protein CASSPKHDSYNEQFF.